This T cell receptor (beta chain) was obtained from a study of control samples from healthy donors and cancer patients. With 3 bases removed from V and 3 bases from J, the gap between germline ends came to 16 bases. This CDR3 is 16 amino acids long. Germline assignment: CDR1 MGHRA and CDR2 YSYEKL. Here immunoSEQ multiplex PCR was the method, and the copy in TCRdb shows in-frame clones only, minus some. The sample includes about 200,000 clones, approximately 90% seen only once; the top ten take approximately 1.8%. The TCR originated in a man aged 30 to 45 in good health. The V and J genes are TRBV4-1 and TRBJ2-3; tentatively, D is TRBD1 (5 bases). The sample comprised blood. CDR3 in DNA: TGCGCCAGCAGCCAGGAGACTGGGGCCACGACAGATACGCAGTATTTT. It yields the protein CASSQETGATTDTQYF.